The entry below describes one TCR beta chain. The antigen is unknown. This sample is drawn from a study of T-cell reconstitution after alpha-beta-depleted transplantation in children. Whole-study results and caveats: By one year post-transplant, T-cell counts and diversity largely arose from T cells that were newly produced. Expanded clones from the graft, numbering several hundred, reportedly supplied alpha-beta T cells about two months after transplant.

Looked up from germline, CDR1 is SGHTA and CDR2 is FQGNSA. V lost 5 bases and J lost 1, with 22 bases in between. The CDR3 consists of 18 residues. Unique molecular identifiers tagged the TCRbeta library. TCRdb recomputed calls from the PCR reads with MiXCR, one row per CDR3 protein. The sample shows approximately 190,000 distinct CDR3 sequences, around 5.9% of them seen only once. The receptor's source is a girl in the first two years of life with combined immunodeficiency, due to receive a stem cell transplant. Here the sequenced sample was PBMCs, taken before TCRalphabeta/CD19-depleted stem cell transplant. V is TRBV7-2 and J is TRBJ2-3, with D perhaps TRBD2 (5 bases). Here the CDR3 DNA reads TGTGCCAGCAGCGCCCGTCCGGCTGGGAGCCTCCGCACAGATACGCAGTATTTT. It encodes CASSARPAGSLRTDTQYF.